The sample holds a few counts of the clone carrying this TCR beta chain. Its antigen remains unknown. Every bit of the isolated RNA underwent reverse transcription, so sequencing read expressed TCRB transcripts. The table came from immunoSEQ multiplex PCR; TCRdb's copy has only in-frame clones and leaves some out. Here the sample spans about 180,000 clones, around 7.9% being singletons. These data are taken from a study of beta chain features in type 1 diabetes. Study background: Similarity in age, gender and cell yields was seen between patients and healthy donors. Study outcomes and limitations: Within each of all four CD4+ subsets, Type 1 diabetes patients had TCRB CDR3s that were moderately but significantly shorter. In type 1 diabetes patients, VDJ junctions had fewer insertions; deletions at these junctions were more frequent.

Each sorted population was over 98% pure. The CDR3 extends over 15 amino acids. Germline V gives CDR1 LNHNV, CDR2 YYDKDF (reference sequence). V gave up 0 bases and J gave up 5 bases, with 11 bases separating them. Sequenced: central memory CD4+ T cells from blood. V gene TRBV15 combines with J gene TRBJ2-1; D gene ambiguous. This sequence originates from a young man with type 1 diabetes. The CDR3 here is CATSRDSARDNEQFF. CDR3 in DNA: TGTGCCACCAGCAGAGATTCGGCCCGGGACAATGAGCAGTTCTTC.